This entry describes one T cell receptor beta chain. Its antigen is unidentified. Germline CDR1 and CDR2: SGHTA and FQGTGA. V dropped 7 bases and J dropped 5; count of bases not matched to a gene: 19. The CDR3 length is 18 residues. TCRdb passed the reads through MiXCR, listing each CDR3 protein once. The sample consists of some 920,000 distinct CDR3 sequences, roughly 30% of them appearing once. This record belongs to a study of T cell repertoires in cytomegalovirus infection. As for the study in general: Well-studied HLA-B-restricted epitopes and recently identified HLA-C-restricted epitopes of CMV were both used in the study. Shared public TCR beta signatures pointed to both CMV infection and a matching HLA type.

Study-wide points: CMV carriers having the relevant HLA were flagged by cumulative public TCR beta family frequency. Across the ex vivo response, the dominant clonotypes were HLA-C-restricted CMV-specific TCR beta clonotypes.

The chain employs TRBV7-3 and TRBJ1-1, with TRBD1 identical over 10 bases. The sample in question was cultured CD8+ T cells from PBMCs, obtained from culture after CMV antigen stimulation. The sequence was obtained from a human donor in good health (CMV status not recorded). Some clones in this sample may be carry-over from other donors' samples. The CDR3 DNA follows: TGTGCCAGCAACCGACCTCCGGGACAGGGGATGTTGGGGACTGAAGCTTTCTTT. It is translated as CASNRPPGQGMLGTEAFF.